The following is a T cell receptor (beta chain) sequence with its context. This entry is derived from a study of blood T cell repertoires in COVID-19. Across the study: The samples span acute and convalescent COVID-19 from the United States, Italy and Spain. The analysed material was cDNA or gDNA that came from T cells, B-cell-depleted T cells, or PBMCs.

In the authors' workflow: Using reference gene primer amplification, nucleated cell counts were estimated. Clones were sequenced by immunoSEQ multiplex PCR, and TCRdb holds only the in-frame ones, with some missing. V and J calls plus clone size are reproduced from that table; the DNA served to infer D and trimming. The sample has approximately 30,000 clones, about 80% seen once. With 7 bases clipped from V and 6 bases from J, the junction kept 10 bases outside the gene matches. This CDR3 spans 14 amino acids. CDR1 and CDR2 (germline): SNHLY, FYNNEI. This receptor was identified in a man aged 70-80 years with acute or convalescent COVID-19. Sequences were obtained from peripheral blood. The V call is TRBV2, the J call TRBJ1-2, with 8 nucleotides matching TRBD1. CDR3 DNA sequence: TGTGCCAGCATCGAGACAGGGGCGAATAATGGCTACACCTTC. The encoded protein is CASIETGANNGYTF. Complete variable domain (other parts from reference TRBV2 and TRBJ1-2): EPEVTQTPSHQVTQMGQEVILRCVPISNHLYFYWYRQILGQKVEFLVSFYNNEISEKSEIFDDQFSVERPDGSNFTLKIRSTKLEDSAMYFCASIETGANNGYTFGSGTRLTVV.